The entry that follows covers one T cell receptor (beta chain) sequence. As yet, its antigen is unknown. Here immunoSEQ multiplex PCR was the method, and the copy in TCRdb shows in-frame clones only, minus some. The repertoire consists of tens of thousands of clones, with 88% occurring once and the leading ten covering under 7%. Trimming removed 1 base at V and 4 bases at J, with 13 bases between. The CDR3 contains 15 residues. Germline V gene sequence: CDR1 LGHNT, CDR2 FRNRAP. The data stem from a study of cytomegalovirus exposure and HLA in healthy donors. Study findings and constraints: Per published reports, the classifier diagnosed cytomegalovirus status with high specificity and sensitivity.

This sequence originates from a woman younger than 45 in good health and CMV-seronegative. The chain has TRBV12-5 and TRBJ1-1, with a tentative D call TRBD1 (6 bases). Input material: PBMCs. Here the CDR3 DNA reads TGTGCTAGTGGTTTGGGCAGGGGAGGGGGCACTGAAGCTTTCTTT. This codes for CASGLGRGGGTEAFF. The full variable domain, rest sourced from reference TRBV12-5 and TRBJ1-1, is DARVTQTPRHKVTEMGQEVTMRCQPILGHNTVFWYRQTMMQGLELLAYFRNRAPLDDSGMPKDRFSAEMPDATLATLKIQPSEPRDSAVYFCASGLGRGGGTEAFFGQGTRLTVV.